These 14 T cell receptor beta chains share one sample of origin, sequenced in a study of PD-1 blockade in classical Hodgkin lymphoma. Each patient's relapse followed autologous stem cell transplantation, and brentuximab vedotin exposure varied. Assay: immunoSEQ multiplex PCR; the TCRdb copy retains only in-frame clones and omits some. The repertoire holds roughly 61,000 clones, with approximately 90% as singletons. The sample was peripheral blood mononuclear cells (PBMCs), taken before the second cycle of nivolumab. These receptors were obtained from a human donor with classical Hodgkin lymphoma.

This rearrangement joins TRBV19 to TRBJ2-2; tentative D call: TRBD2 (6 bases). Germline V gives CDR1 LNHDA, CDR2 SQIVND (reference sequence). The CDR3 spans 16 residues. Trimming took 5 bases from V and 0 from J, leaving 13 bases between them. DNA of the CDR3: TGTGCCAGTAGTCTCCAGGCTAGCGCGAACACCGGGGAGCTGTTTTTT. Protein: CASSLQASANTGELFF.

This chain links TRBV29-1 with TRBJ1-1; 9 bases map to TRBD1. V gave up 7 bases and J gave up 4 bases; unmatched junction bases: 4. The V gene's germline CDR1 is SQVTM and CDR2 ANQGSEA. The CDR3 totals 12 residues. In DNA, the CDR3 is TGCAGCGGTACAGGGGGCCCCACTGAAGCTTTCTTT. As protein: CSGTGGPTEAFF.

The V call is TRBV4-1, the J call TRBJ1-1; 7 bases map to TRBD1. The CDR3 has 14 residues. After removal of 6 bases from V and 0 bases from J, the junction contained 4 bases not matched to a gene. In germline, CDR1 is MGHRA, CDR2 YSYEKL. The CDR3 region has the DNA TGCGCCAGCAGTCTTGACAGGGTGAACACTGAAGCTTTCTTT. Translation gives CASSLDRVNTEAFF.

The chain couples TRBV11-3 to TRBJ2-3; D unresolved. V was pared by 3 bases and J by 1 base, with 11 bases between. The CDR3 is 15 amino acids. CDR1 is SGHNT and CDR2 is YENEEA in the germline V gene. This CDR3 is CASSFGPFRTDTQYF. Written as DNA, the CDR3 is TGTGCCAGCAGCTTTGGACCGTTCCGCACAGATACGCAGTATTTT.

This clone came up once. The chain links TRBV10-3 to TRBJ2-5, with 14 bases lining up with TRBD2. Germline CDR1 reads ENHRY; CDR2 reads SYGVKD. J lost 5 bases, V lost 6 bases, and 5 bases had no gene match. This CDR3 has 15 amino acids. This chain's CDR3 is CAISRLAGGQETQYF. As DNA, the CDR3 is TGTGCCATCAGCAGACTAGCGGGAGGGCAGGAGACCCAGTACTTC.

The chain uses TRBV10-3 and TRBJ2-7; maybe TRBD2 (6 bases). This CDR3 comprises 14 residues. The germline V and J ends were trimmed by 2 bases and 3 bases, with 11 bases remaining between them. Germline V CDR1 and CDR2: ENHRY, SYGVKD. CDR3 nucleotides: TGTGCCATCAGTGAGGGCCGGGGGTTCTACGAGCAGTACTTC. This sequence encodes CAISEGRGFYEQYF.

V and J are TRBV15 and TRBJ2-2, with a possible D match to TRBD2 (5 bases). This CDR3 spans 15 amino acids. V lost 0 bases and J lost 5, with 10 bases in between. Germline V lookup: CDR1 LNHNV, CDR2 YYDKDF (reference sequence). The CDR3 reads CATSRDRGGTGELFF. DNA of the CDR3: TGTGCCACCAGCAGAGATCGGGGTGGAACCGGGGAGCTGTTTTTT.

The CDR3 nucleotides are TGTGCCAGCAGCCCAACCTTATACAGGGCTATGAAACAAGAGACCCAGTACTTC. Its translation: CASSPTLYRAMKQETQYF. J is TRBJ2-5 and V is TRBV27, with a weak D call TRBD1 (6 bases). The CDR3 is 18 residues long. Trimming removed 6 bases from V and 2 bases from J, with 25 bases in between. CDR1 is MNHEY, CDR2 SMNVEV, per germline (reference sequence).

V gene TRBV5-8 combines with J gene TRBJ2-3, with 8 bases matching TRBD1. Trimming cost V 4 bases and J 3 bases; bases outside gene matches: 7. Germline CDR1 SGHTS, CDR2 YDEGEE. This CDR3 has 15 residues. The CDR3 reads CASSPGQGGTDTQYF. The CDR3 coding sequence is TGTGCCAGCAGCCCAGGACAGGGCGGGACAGATACGCAGTATTTT.

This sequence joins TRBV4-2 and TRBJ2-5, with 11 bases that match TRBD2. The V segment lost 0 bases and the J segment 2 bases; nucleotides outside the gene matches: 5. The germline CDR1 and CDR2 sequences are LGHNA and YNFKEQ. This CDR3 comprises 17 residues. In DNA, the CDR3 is TGTGCCAGCAGCCAAGATGGAGTAGCGGGGGGGCAAGAGACCCAGTACTTC. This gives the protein CASSQDGVAGGQETQYF.

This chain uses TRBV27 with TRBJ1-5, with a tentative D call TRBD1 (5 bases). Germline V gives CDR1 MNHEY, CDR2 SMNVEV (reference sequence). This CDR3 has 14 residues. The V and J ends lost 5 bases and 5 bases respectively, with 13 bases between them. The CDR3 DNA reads TGTGCCAGCAGTCGCTCTCAGGGAGATCAGCCCCAGCATTTT. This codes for CASSRSQGDQPQHF.

The CDR3 coding sequence is TGTGCCAGCAGTTTATCACTAGCGGGAATCTACGAGCAGTACTTC. It yields the protein CASSLSLAGIYEQYF. J is TRBJ2-7 and V is TRBV27, with 10 nucleotides matching TRBD2. This CDR3 is 15 amino acids long. Per the germline V gene, CDR1 is MNHEY and CDR2 is SMNVEV (reference sequence). The V segment lost 0 bases and the J segment 3 bases; nucleotides outside the gene matches: 2.

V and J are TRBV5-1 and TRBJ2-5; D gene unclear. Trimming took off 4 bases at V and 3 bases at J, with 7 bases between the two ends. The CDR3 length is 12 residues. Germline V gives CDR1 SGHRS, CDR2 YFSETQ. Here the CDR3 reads CASSERKETQYF. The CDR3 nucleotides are TGCGCCAGCAGCGAAAGAAAAGAGACCCAGTACTTC.

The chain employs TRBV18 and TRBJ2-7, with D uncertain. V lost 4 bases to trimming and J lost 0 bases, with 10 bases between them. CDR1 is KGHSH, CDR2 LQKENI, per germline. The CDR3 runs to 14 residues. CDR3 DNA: TGTGCCAGCTCACGCGACACCCACTCCTACGAGCAGTACTTC. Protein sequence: CASSRDTHSYEQYF.